This T cell receptor (beta chain) was obtained from a study of human thymus T cells. Obtained as resections during corrective heart surgery, the thymus tissue was then studied. The protocol was immunoSEQ multiplex PCR, while the TCRdb copy is restricted to in-frame clones and leaves out a portion. The sample includes tens of thousands of clones, roughly 94% seen only once; the top ten take around 0.03%. V dropped 5 bases and J dropped 0 bases, with 5 bases sitting between them. The CDR3 length is 14 residues. Germline values: CDR1 SGHTA, CDR2 FQGTGA. J is TRBJ2-6 and V is TRBV7-3; D not certain. The clonotype was recovered from a girl less than two years old with a congenital heart defect but otherwise immunologically healthy. The sample taken for sequencing was thymus tissue. The CDR3 spells CASSPGSGANVLTF. CDR3 DNA sequence: TGTGCCAGCAGCCCCGGCTCTGGGGCCAACGTCCTGACTTTC.